This T cell receptor beta chain was retrieved from a study of cytotoxic CD8 clonotypes in ibrutinib-treated CLL. Whole-study findings and limits: Researchers report that baseline clonality outpaced age-matched healthy donors and tracked circulating CD8+ T-cell counts. Contraction or stability on treatment characterized the public clonotypes, which were uncommon.

The table lists this clone with a few counts. Its antigen is as yet unknown. V was pared by 7 bases and J by 3 bases, with 11 bases of the junction left unmatched. Germline values: CDR1 GTSNPN, CDR2 SVGIG (reference sequence). This CDR3 is 14 amino acids long. TCRdb's copy holds only in-frame clones and misses some; the assay was immunoSEQ multiplex PCR. This table has 120,000 to 150,000 clones, about 72% appearing once. The sequencing here drew on PBMCs, taken after 12 months of ibrutinib treatment. The origin of this receptor is a human donor with chronic lymphocytic leukemia. V is TRBV30 and J is TRBJ2-7; TRBD1 matches at 8 bases. DNA for the CDR3: TGTGCCTTAAGGGCAGGGGGCCCCTTCTACGAGCAGTACTTC. Protein: CALRAGGPFYEQYF.